This T cell receptor (beta chain) originates from a study of T cells after yellow fever vaccination (dated 2019 in TCRdb). The study in broad terms: The SMART-Seq v4 Ultra Low Input RNA kit was used to prepare libraries from fractions with low cell numbers. To track T-cell clones before and after primary and booster YFV17D yellow fever vaccination, bulk TCR alpha and beta repertoires were sequenced longitudinally. Two healthy male donors made up the cohort, one aged 18 to 29 years and the other aged 30 to 40 years. Blood samples were taken at several timepoints before and after primary and secondary immunization, and bulk PBMC replicates and cell subsets were isolated.

Comment on this clonotype: The antigen it recognizes is unknown. There are no base qualities to consult, and no much larger clone falls within one base.

Based on the germline V gene, the CDR1 and CDR2 sequences are SGHTA and FQGTGA. V loses 4 bases of germline sequence and J loses 2 bases, and the interval between the two ends is 14 bases. The CDR3 starts with the cysteine, ends with the phenylalanine, and has 16 residues. Only the CDR3 part of the read is kept: 48 bases, read in frame from the first base. TCR cDNA was synthesized by 5'RACE template switching, which introduced a universal primer site and unique molecular identifiers. cDNA synthesis was primed from both the TCR alpha and TCR beta constant segments. Libraries were amplified in two PCR steps, with sample barcodes and sequencing adapters added in the second step. Sequencing of the libraries was done on either Illumina HiSeq 2500 (2x100 bp) or NovaSeq (2x150 bp). For the original study's pipeline: MIGEC was used to demultiplex reads and collapse the reads into UMI consensus sequences, and MiXCR was used for V(D)J alignment. Vaccine-responding clonotypes were identified with edgeR using replicate PBMC samples, with FDR below 0.01 and a log2 fold change above 5 up to day 15 being required. Each bulk clonotype was labeled CD4 or CD8 based on which sequenced repertoire, CD4 or CD8, contained the clonotype at higher abundance. Starting from the raw public reads, TCRdb applied fastp trimming at Q25, assembled clones with MiXCR and retained in-frame beta chains. Each entry merges the rows of one CDR3 protein and shows their most common DNA and genes. The V and J calls reflect TCRdb's pipeline rather than the authors' work. The sample yields some 670,000 distinct CDR3 sequences; about 12% were counted once. The leading ten clones occupy about 15% of the sample.

In light of the paper, this sample's treatment or condition label describes: live attenuated yellow fever vaccine strain. At each blood-draw timepoint, two biological replicates of bulk PBMCs were obtained. PBMCs were isolated from peripheral blood using a standard Ficoll-Paque protocol. TriZol was used to extract RNA from bulk PBMCs, from CD4 and CD8 fractions, and from dextramer-positive and dextramer-negative fractions. General findings and caveats noted by the study authors: Computational filtering was required because FACS-sorted repertoires could contain abundant contaminating clonotypes from the bulk population. A small fraction of clonotypes appeared in both the CD4 and CD8 compartments, likely as a result of convergent recombination. The secondary T-cell response was weaker than the primary response but faster, peaking on day 5 instead of day 15. Because only a couple of donors were included in the study, the extent to which the findings can be generalized is limited. Most clones expanded after primary vaccination were re-detected after the booster (about 95% of CD4 and more than 70% of CD8), suggesting broad memory maintenance.

The source was PBMCs, collected on the day of the yellow fever booster vaccination. The chain employs TRBV7-3 and TRBJ2-2; the D assignment is uncertain and may be TRBD1 or TRBD2, with 5 bases supporting each. The receptor's source is a man aged 25-40 years who received the YFV17D yellow fever vaccine. The CDR3 region reads CASSSHPGRNTGELFF. The DNA sequence is given as TGTGCCAGCAGCTCGCATCCGGGACGTAACACCGGGGAGCTGTTTTTT.